These 9 T cell receptor beta chains came from one sample sequenced in a study of T cells in Graves' hyperthyroidism and ophthalmopathy. Amplification of TCR beta CDR3 regions used RNA as the template. During a first-round RT-PCR of the TCR CDR3, the HTBI primer set was used. TCRdb reprocessed the multiplex PCR reads with MiXCR, giving one entry per CDR3 protein. The profile shows 390,000 or so distinct CDR3 sequences, over 12% of them singletons. The sequencing sample was made of blood. The receptors were gathered from a man in his late teens or twenties with Graves' ophthalmopathy.

This clonotype was found a few times. The V and J genes are TRBV9 and TRBJ2-6; no firm D call. The CDR3 extends over 15 amino acids. CDR1 and CDR2 (germline): SGDLS, YYNGEE. V gave up 5 bases and J gave up 0 bases, with 9 bases separating them. The CDR3 region has the DNA TGTGCCAGCAGAGGCCCAAGCTCTGGGGCCAACGTCCTGACTTTC. Translation: CASRGPSSGANVLTF.

This clonotype was observed at least ten times. This chain joins TRBV10-2 and TRBJ2-5; 9 bases align to TRBD1. Germline V CDR1 and CDR2: WSHSY, SAAADI. V lost 4 bases, J lost 2 bases, and 5 bases stayed unmatched. The CDR3 covers 15 residues. The chain's CDR3 is CASSAYRGRQETQYF. CDR3 DNA: TGCGCCAGCAGTGCGTACAGGGGGCGGCAAGAGACCCAGTACTTC.

This clonotype came up a few times. This chain joins TRBV25-1 and TRBJ1-1; no clear D gene. Trimming left V 6 bases short and J 6 bases short, with 14 bases between. Germline V gene lookup returns CDR1 MGHDK and CDR2 SYGVNS. CDR3 length equals 13 residues. The chain's CDR3 is CASRGVWGSEAFF. CDR3 DNA: TGTGCCAGCAGGGGAGTATGGGGTTCTGAAGCTTTCTTT.

This rearrangement joins TRBV5-6 to TRBJ2-3; possibly TRBD2 for D (5 bases). V gave up 4 bases and J gave up 2 bases, with 17 bases separating them. CDR1 SGHDT and CDR2 YYEEEE come from the germline V gene. CDR3 size: 16 residues. The CDR3 DNA follows: TGTGCCAGCAGCCCAGTCGGGGTATACTTCACAGATACGCAGTATTTT. It translates to CASSPVGVYFTDTQYF.

In this sample, this clonotype turned up many times. V usage is TRBV10-3 and J usage is TRBJ2-7; 8 bases align to TRBD1. Germline assignment: CDR1 ENHRY and CDR2 SYGVKD. Unmatched junction bases numbered 8, after V lost 7 bases and J lost 3 bases. The CDR3 is made up of 14 amino acids. CDR3 sequence: CAITGQGGNYEQYF. The CDR3 DNA is TGTGCCATCACCGGACAGGGTGGGAACTACGAGCAGTACTTC.

Points on this clonotype: This may arise from a read error, as a much more abundant clone is one base away. This chain links TRBV27 with TRBJ2-1, with D tentatively TRBD2 (5 bases). The CDR3 spans 11 residues. CDR1 and CDR2 (germline): MNHEY, SMNVEV (reference sequence). The CDR3 is CACRRSGEQFF. The CDR3 DNA follows: TGTGCCTGCAGGAGGTCCGGTGAGCAGTTCTTC.

Many counts were recorded for this clonotype. This chain links TRBV29-1 with TRBJ2-7; the match to TRBD1 covers 10 bases. The germline CDR1 and CDR2 sequences are SQVTM and ANQGSEA. This CDR3 has 14 residues. V trimming: 5 bases; J trimming: 3 bases; junction bases outside the gene matches: 7. The CDR3 reads CSVRRDRGLYEQYF. CDR3 sequence (DNA): TGCAGCGTTCGACGGGACAGGGGCCTCTACGAGCAGTACTTC.

This chain connects TRBV25-1 to TRBJ1-1; 12 bases align to TRBD1. V was clipped by 6 bases and J by 0 bases; unmatched bases: 2. This CDR3 is 15 amino acids long. The germline CDR1 and CDR2 sequences are MGHDK and SYGVNS. DNA of the CDR3: TGTGCCAGCAGCAGGGACAGGGGGCTGAACACTGAAGCTTTCTTT. It codes for CASSRDRGLNTEAFF.

V is TRBV6-1 and J is TRBJ1-1, with D possibly matching TRBD1 (6 bases). With 9 bases removed from V and 5 bases from J, the gap between germline ends came to 19 bases. Germline V CDR1 and CDR2: MNHNS, SASEGT. The CDR3 is made up of 14 amino acids. The CDR3 nucleotides read TGTGCCAGTGGCCGCGCGGGGGCCGGGACTGAAGCTTTCTTT. It is translated as CASGRAGAGTEAFF.